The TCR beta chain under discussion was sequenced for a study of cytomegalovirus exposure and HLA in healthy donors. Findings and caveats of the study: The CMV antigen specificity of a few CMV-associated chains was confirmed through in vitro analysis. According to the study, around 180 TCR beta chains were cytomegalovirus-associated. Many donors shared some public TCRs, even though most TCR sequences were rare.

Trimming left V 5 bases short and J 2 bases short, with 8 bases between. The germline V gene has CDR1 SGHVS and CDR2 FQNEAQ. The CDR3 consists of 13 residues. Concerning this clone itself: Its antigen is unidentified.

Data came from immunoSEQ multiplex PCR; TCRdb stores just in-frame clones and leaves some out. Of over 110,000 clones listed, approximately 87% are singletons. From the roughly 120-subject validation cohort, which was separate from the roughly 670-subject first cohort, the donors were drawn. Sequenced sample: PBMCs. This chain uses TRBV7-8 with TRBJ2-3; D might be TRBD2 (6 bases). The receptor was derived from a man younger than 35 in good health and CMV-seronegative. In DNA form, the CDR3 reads TGTGCCAGCAGCCGGGACTCCACAGATACGCAGTATTTT. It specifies CASSRDSTDTQYF.